This is a list of T cell receptor beta chains from one sample in a study of CD8+ T cells in alopecia areata. Here immunoSEQ multiplex PCR was the method, and the copy in TCRdb shows in-frame clones only, minus some. The repertoire holds 150,000 or so clones, with 75% to 90% as singletons. Sequencing used CD8+ T cells sorted from blood, obtained at week 0. Receptor source: a human donor with alopecia areata. The CDR3 runs from the conserved cysteine through the conserved F or W. Fields, in order: CDR3 length, V gene, D gene, J gene, clone size, CDR3 DNA, CDR3 protein. The D gene is left open where the match is weak. Size is stated for part of the rows, as once, few or many counts, or as a class when the clone is expanded.

14	TRBV6-1	NA	TRBJ2-2	NA	TGTGCCAGCAGTGAATCCTTAACAAACGGGGAGCTGTTTTTT	CASSESLTNGELFF
16	TRBV4-1	TRBD2	TRBJ2-1	NA	TGCGCCAGCAGCCAAGAGCCGGGGGGGGACTACAATGAGCAGTTCTTC	CASSQEPGGDYNEQFF
17	TRBV7-8	TRBD2	TRBJ2-5	NA	TGTGCCAGCAGCTTATCAGCCGTTAGCGGGAGCCAGGAGACCCAGTACTTC	CASSLSAVSGSQETQYF
17	TRBV11-1	TRBD2	TRBJ2-1	NA	TGTGCCAGCAGCTTGGAGGATAGCGGGGGCTCCTACAATGAGCAGTTCTTC	CASSLEDSGGSYNEQFF
16	TRBV28	NA	TRBJ2-1	NA	TGTGCCAGCAGTTTATATGGCGGGGCACTATACAATGAGCAGTTCTTC	CASSLYGGALYNEQFF
15	TRBV13	TRBD2	TRBJ2-1	NA	TGTGCCAGCAGCTTAACTAGCGGGGCCCATGGTGAGCAGTTCTTC	CASSLTSGAHGEQFF
13	TRBV6-1	NA	TRBJ2-7	NA	TGTGCCAGCAGTGCAGAGGGGACCTACGAGCAGTACTTC	CASSAEGTYEQYF
13	TRBV9	NA	TRBJ2-1	NA	TGTGCCAGCACCCCAGGGGATTACAATGAGCAGTTCTTC	CASTPGDYNEQFF
14	TRBV9	TRBD1	TRBJ1-5	NA	TGTGCCAGCAGCGCCGGGACAGGGGGCCAGCCCCAGCATTTT	CASSAGTGGQPQHF
13	TRBV29-1	NA	TRBJ2-1	few	TGCAGCGTTGACAGAAGCTCCTACAATGAGCAGTTCTTC	CSVDRSSYNEQFF